These T cell receptor beta chains were read from a single sample in a study of shared clonotypes between healthy human individuals. Produced via immunoSEQ multiplex PCR; TCRdb's table is partial and in-frame only. Among some 550,000 clones listed, more than 95% were seen once. The specimen sequenced was naive CD4+ T cells sorted from blood. The source is a woman in her thirties in good health. CDR3s include the opening cysteine and the closing phenylalanine or tryptophan. D genes are given only for firm matches. Clone size is given for some rows only: seen once, a few or many times, or a class if the clone is expanded.

>NA|TRBV11-3|TRBJ1-3|14|NA
CASSFQGTGNTIYF
TGTGCCAGCAGCTTCCAGGGGACAGGAAACACCATATATTTT
>NA|TRBV6-1|TRBJ2-7|13|NA
CASSGGEGVEQYF
TGTGCCAGCAGTGGAGGGGAAGGGGTCGAGCAGTACTTC
>once|TRBV28|TRBJ1-1|16|NA
CASSPRWAEGYTEAFF
TGTGCCAGCAGTCCTAGATGGGCGGAGGGGTACACTGAAGCTTTCTTT
>NA|TRBV7-2|TRBJ1-3|19|TRBD1
CASSLMMIGQGGFGNTIYF
TGTGCCAGCAGCTTAATGATGATTGGACAGGGAGGCTTTGGAAACACCATATATTTT
>NA|TRBV7-9|TRBJ1-2|12|NA
CASSPPEYGYTF
TGTGCCAGCAGCCCCCCCGAGTATGGCTACACCTTC
>NA|TRBV19|TRBJ2-7|15|NA
CASSVDILASYEQYF
TGTGCCAGTAGTGTGGACATCCTTGCGTCCTACGAGCAGTACTTC
>NA|TRBV28|TRBJ2-1|15|TRBD1
CASTLRDRVYNEQFF
TGTGCCAGCACCCTGCGGGACAGGGTCTACAATGAGCAGTTCTTC
>NA|TRBV4-1|TRBJ1-3|18|NA
CASSQEYFGHSSGNTIYF
TGCGCCAGCAGCCAAGAGTACTTTGGACACAGCTCTGGAAACACCATATATTTT
>NA|TRBV4-1|TRBJ2-6|19|TRBD1
CASSGNSRGKLSGANVLTF
TGCGCCAGCAGCGGGAACAGCAGGGGGAAACTCTCTGGGGCCAACGTCCTGACTTTC
>NA|TRBV6-5|TRBJ2-4|16|NA
CASSFGQPIAKNIQYF
TGTGCCAGCAGTTTCGGACAACCTATAGCCAAAAACATTCAGTACTTC
>NA|TRBV10-2|TRBJ2-7|13|TRBD1
CASAGQGYHEQYF
TGCGCCAGCGCAGGACAGGGGTACCACGAGCAGTACTTC
>NA|TRBV7-6|TRBJ1-3|15|NA
CASSSQTVSGNTIYF
TGTGCCAGCAGCTCCCAGACAGTCTCTGGAAACACCATATATTTT
>once|TRBV5-1|TRBJ2-6|14|NA
CASSSATGANVLTF
TGCGCCAGCAGCTCCGCGACTGGGGCCAACGTCCTGACTTTC
>once|TRBV28|TRBJ2-1|13|NA
CASRGQGENEQFF
TGTGCCAGCAGAGGGCAGGGAGAGAATGAGCAGTTCTTC
>NA|TRBV7-9|TRBJ2-7|11|NA
CASSSLYEQYF
TGTGCCAGCAGCTCACTCTACGAGCAGTACTTC
>NA|TRBV9|TRBJ1-3|15|NA
CASSADGSSGNTIYF
TGTGCCAGCAGCGCGGACGGAAGCTCTGGAAACACCATATATTTT
>once|TRBV11-2|TRBJ1-1|14|TRBD1
CASSFGTVNTEAFF
TGTGCCAGCAGCTTCGGGACAGTGAACACTGAAGCTTTCTTT
>NA|TRBV7-9|TRBJ1-1|11|NA
CASVQNTEAFF
TGTGCCAGCGTACAGAACACTGAAGCTTTCTTT
>NA|TRBV27|TRBJ1-1|15|NA
CASRRLVDTTFGAFF
TGTGCCAGCAGAAGGCTTGTAGACACCACATTTGGAGCTTTCTTT